This T cell receptor (beta chain) stems from a study of cytomegalovirus exposure and HLA in healthy donors. V lost 5 bases and J lost 2, with 15 bases in between. The germline V gene has CDR1 MNHNS and CDR2 SASEGT. The CDR3 runs 15 residues. This clone was found once. As yet, its antigen is unknown. Overall study results and limits: TCR beta sequences numbering 15,000 to 20,000 were associated with HLA alleles at 0.05 false discovery rate in a later analysis.

PCR was performed using 60 Vbeta and 13 Jbeta primers. Some clones are missing from TCRdb's copy, which holds only in-frame ones; the method was immunoSEQ multiplex PCR. Among 150,000 to 180,000 clones listed, roughly 80% were seen once. This receptor was obtained from a woman aged 40 to 50 in good health and CMV-seronegative. The sample consisted of PBMCs. V is TRBV6-1 and J is TRBJ1-2; D unresolved. CDR3 sequence: CASSRTAVLNYGYTF. The CDR3, as DNA: TGTGCCAGCAGTAGAACAGCCGTTCTCAACTATGGCTACACCTTC.